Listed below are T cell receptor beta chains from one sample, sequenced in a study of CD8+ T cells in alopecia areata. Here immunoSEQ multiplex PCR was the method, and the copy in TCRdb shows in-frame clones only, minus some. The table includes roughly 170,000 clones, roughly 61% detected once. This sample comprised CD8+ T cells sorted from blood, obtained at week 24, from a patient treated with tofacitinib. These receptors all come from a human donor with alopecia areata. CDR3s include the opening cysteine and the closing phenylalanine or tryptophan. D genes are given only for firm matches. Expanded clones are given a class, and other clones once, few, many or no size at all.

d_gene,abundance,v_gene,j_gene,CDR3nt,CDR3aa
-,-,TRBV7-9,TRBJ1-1,TGTGCCAGCAGCCCCCCAGGGACGAACACTGAAGCTTTCTTT,CASSPPGTNTEAFF
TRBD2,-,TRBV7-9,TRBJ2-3,TGTGCCAGCAGCTTAGTGGCTAGCGGGGGTGATACGCAGTATTTT,CASSLVASGGDTQYF
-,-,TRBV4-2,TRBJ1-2,TGTGCCAGCAGCCAAGATGGGAATGGCTACACCTTC,CASSQDGNGYTF
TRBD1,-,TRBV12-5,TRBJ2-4,TGTGCTAGTGGTTTGGTACGAGGACAGGGGGCCAAAAACATTCAGTACTTC,CASGLVRGQGAKNIQYF
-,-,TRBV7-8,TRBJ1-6,TGTGCCAGCAGCCCATATTTCGACAGGCTTAATTCACCCCTCCACTTT,CASSPYFDRLNSPLHF
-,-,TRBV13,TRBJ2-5,TGTGCCAGCAGCTTAGATCAAGGGGAGACCCAGTACTTC,CASSLDQGETQYF
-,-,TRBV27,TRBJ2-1,TGTGCCAGCAGTGGGGCGTCGAGTGAGCAGTTCTTC,CASSGASSEQFF
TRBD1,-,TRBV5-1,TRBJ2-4,TGCGCCAGCAGCACGGACAGGGGGCCTGCCAAAAACATTCAGTACTTC,CASSTDRGPAKNIQYF
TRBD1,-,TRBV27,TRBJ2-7,TGTGCCAGCAGTCCAGGACAGGGGAGCGACGAGCAGTACTTC,CASSPGQGSDEQYF
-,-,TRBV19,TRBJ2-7,TGTGCCAGTAGCCCCGCCCGGTCGACCGAGCAGTACTTC,CASSPARSTEQYF
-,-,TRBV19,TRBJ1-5,TGTGCCAGTAGTGGTGGGACATGGTGGGAGCATAGCAATCAGCCCCAGCATTTT,CASSGGTWWEHSNQPQHF
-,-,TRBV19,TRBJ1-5,TGTGCCAGTAGTATATTGAGGGACACCCATCAGCCCCAGCATTTT,CASSILRDTHQPQHF
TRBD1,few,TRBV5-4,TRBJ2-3,TGTGCCAGCAGCCGGGACAGGTCCACAGATACGCAGTATTTT,CASSRDRSTDTQYF
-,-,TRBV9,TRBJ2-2,TGTGCCAGCAGCGTAGATGGGGGGACCGGGGAGCTGTTTTTT,CASSVDGGTGELFF
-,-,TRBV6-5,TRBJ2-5,TGTGCCAGCGTTGACGGCCTGGAGACCCAGTACTTC,CASVDGLETQYF
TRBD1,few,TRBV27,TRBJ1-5,TGTGCCAGCAGTTCCCCGCCAGGGGGGTTTCAGCCCCAGCATTTT,CASSSPPGGFQPQHF
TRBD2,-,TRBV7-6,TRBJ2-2,TGTGCCAGCAGTTCCCGAGCGGGGGCATTGAACACCGGGGAGCTGTTTTTT,CASSSRAGALNTGELFF
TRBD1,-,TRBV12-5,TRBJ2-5,TGTGCTAGTGGTTTGGTACAGGGGACCCAAGAGACCCAGTACTTC,CASGLVQGTQETQYF
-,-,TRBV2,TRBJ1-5,TGTGCCAGCAGTGAACGGTGGAATCAGCCCCAGCATTTT,CASSERWNQPQHF
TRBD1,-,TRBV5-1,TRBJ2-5,TGCGCCAGCAGCATAGGACAGGGCGTTGGGGAGACCCAGTACTTC,CASSIGQGVGETQYF
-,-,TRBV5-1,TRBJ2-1,TGCGCCAGCAGCTTGGCCGTGACAGACAATGAGCAGTTCTTC,CASSLAVTDNEQFF
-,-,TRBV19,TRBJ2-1,TGTGCCAGTAGCCCCCGGTGGGCCCAGGGTGAGCAGTTCTTC,CASSPRWAQGEQFF
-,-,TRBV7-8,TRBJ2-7,TGTGCCAGCAGCCAGACAGGGAGGGAGCAGTACTTC,CASSQTGREQYF
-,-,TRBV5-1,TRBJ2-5,TGCGCCAGCCGGACAGCCTCGAGTTGGGAGACCCAGTACTTC,CASRTASSWETQYF
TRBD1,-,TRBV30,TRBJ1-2,TGTGCCCTACAGGGGGCTGTAGACTATGGCTACACCTTC,CALQGAVDYGYTF
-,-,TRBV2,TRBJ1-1,TGTGCCAGCAGTGTACCCGACGGGACCAAAGCTTTCTTT,CASSVPDGTKAFF
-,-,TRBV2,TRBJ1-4,TGTGCCAGCAGAGACAGATATGAAAAACTGTTTTTT,CASRDRYEKLFF
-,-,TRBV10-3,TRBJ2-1,TGTGCCATCAGTGAGTCGGCAAATGAGCAGTTCTTC,CAISESANEQFF
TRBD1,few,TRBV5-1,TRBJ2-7,TGCGCCAGCAGCTTGGAGGGGGCAGGGAACGAGCAGTACTTC,CASSLEGAGNEQYF
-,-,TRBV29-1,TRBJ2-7,TGCAGCGTTGAAGGGGGGGTGGCCGATACCTACGAGCAGTACTTC,CSVEGGVADTYEQYF
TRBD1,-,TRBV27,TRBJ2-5,TGTGCCAGCAGTTCAACGACAGGGGTTGGAGAGACCCAGTACTTC,CASSSTTGVGETQYF
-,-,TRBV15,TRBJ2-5,TGTGCCACTAGCCGGGACACTCAAGAGACCCAGTACTTC,CATSRDTQETQYF
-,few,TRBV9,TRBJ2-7,TGTGCCAGCAGCGCATCCCCCGGGGACGCCTACGAGCAGTACTTC,CASSASPGDAYEQYF
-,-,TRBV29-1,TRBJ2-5,TGCAGCGTTTGGATAAAGACCCAGTACTTC,CSVWIKTQYF
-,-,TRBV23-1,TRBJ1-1,TGCGCCAGCAGTCACGGGGGGAACACTGAAGCTTTCTTT,CASSHGGNTEAFF
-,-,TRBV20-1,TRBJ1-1,TGCAGTGCTGGGGACTCCCCTGAAGCTTTCTTT,CSAGDSPEAFF
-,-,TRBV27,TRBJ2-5,TGTGCCAGCAGCCGGCGGACGAGGTTGCTCCAAGAGACCCAGTACTTC,CASSRRTRLLQETQYF
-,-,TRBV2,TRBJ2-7,TGTGCCAGCAGCGAGACCTACGAGCAGTACTTC,CASSETYEQYF
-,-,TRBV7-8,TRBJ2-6,TGTGCCAGCAGCTGGAGACGGGACTCTGGGGCCAACGTCCTGACTTTC,CASSWRRDSGANVLTF
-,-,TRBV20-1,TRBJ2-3,TGCAGTGCTATAGCAGATACGCAGTATTTT,CSAIADTQYF
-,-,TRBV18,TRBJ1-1,TGTGCCAGCTCACCGCCGGGGGCCTTGAACACTGAAGCTTTCTTT,CASSPPGALNTEAFF
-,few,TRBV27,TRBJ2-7,TGTGCCAGCAGTTCCCCGGGACTCAGGGGATCCTACGAGCAGTACTTC,CASSSPGLRGSYEQYF
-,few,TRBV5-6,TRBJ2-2,TGTGCCAGCAGTTTCGGGACACCACACACCGGGGAGCTGTTTTTT,CASSFGTPHTGELFF
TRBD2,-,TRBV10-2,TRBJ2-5,TGCGCCAGCAGTGTTAGCGGGGGGGCCCGAGAGACCCAGTACTTC,CASSVSGGARETQYF
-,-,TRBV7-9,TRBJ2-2,TGTGCCAGCAGCCAAATGATCGGGGAGCTGTTTTTT,CASSQMIGELFF
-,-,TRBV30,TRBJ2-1,TGTGCCTGGGGACCGGGTGATGAGCAGTTCTTC,CAWGPGDEQFF
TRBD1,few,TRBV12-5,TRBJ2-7,TGTGCTAGTGGACTGGGACAGCCAGAGCAGTACTTC,CASGLGQPEQYF
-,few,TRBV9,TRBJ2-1,TGTGCCAGCAGCGCCTCGGGGGCTCTGCTTTACAATGAGCAGTTCTTC,CASSASGALLYNEQFF
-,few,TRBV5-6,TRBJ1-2,TGTGCCAGCAGCTTGATCCCCCCCCGGGGCAGCTATGGCTACACCTTC,CASSLIPPRGSYGYTF
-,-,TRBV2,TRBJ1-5,TGTGCCAGCAGTGACTTGTCGCCCCAGCATTTT,CASSDLSPQHF
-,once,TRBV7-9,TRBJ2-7,TGTGCCAGCGCCGATGCAGGTTCCTACGAGCAGTACTTC,CASADAGSYEQYF
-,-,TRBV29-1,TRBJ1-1,TGCAGCGTTCTAGGGCAGCTAGAAGCTTTCTTT,CSVLGQLEAFF
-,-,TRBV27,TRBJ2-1,TGTGCCAGCAGTAGGAACAATGAGCAGTTCTTC,CASSRNNEQFF
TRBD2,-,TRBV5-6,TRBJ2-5,TGTGCCAGCAGCTGGGGACTAGCGGGAGATCCAGGGACCCAGTACTTC,CASSWGLAGDPGTQYF
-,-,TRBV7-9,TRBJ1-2,TGTGCCAGCAGCTTGCCTACAGGGAGGGGATATGGCTACACCTTC,CASSLPTGRGYGYTF
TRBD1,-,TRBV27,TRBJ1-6,TGTGCCAGCAGTTGGGGGACAGGGAATTCACCCCTCCACTTT,CASSWGTGNSPLHF
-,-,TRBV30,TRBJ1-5,TGTGCCTGGAGTGTAGGTGGGGTACAGCCCCAGCATTTT,CAWSVGGVQPQHF